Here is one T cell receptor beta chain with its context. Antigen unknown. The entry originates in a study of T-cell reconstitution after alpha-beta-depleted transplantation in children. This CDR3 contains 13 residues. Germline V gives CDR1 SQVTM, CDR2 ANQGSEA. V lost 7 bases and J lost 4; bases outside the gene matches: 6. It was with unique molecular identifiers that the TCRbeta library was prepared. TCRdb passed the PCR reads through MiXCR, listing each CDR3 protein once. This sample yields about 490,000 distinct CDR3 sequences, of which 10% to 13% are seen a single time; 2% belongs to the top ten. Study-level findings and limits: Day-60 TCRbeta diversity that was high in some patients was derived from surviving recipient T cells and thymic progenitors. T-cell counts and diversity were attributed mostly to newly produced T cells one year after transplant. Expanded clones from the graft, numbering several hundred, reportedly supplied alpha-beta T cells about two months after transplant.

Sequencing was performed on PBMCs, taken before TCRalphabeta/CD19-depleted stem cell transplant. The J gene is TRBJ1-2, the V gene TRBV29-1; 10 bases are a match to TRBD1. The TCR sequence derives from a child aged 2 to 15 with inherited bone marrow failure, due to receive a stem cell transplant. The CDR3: CSAKGQGIYGYTF. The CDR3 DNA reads TGCAGCGCCAAGGGACAGGGGATCTATGGCTACACCTTC.